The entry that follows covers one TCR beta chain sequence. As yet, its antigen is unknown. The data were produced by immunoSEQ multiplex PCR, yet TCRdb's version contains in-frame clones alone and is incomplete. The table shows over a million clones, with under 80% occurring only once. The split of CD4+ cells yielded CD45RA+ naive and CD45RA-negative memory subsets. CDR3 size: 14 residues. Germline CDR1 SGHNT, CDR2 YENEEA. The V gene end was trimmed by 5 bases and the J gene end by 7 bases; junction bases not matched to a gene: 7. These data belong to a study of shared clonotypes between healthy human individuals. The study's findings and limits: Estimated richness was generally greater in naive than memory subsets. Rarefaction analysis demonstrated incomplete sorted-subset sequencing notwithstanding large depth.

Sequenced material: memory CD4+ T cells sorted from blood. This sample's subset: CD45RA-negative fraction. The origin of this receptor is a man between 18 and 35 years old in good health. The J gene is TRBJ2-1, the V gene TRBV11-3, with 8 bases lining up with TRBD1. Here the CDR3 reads CASSPGQGRNEQFF. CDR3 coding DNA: TGTGCCAGCAGCCCCGGACAGGGTAGAAATGAGCAGTTCTTC.